Listed below are T cell receptor beta chains from one sample, sequenced in a study of T cells after yellow fever vaccination. TCRdb reprocessed the 5' RACE reads via MiXCR and lists one record per CDR3 protein. Counted here are roughly 30,000 distinct CDR3 sequences, about 10% occurring once; the ten biggest clones make up 9% to 15%. Sequenced material: PBMCs, either bulk or a sorted T-cell subset (CD4+, CD8+, memory, or dextramer-sorted; not recorded which), taken around 15 days after the first yellow fever vaccination. These receptors originate from a man aged 18 to 29 who received the YFV17D yellow fever vaccine. CDR3s include the opening cysteine and the closing phenylalanine or tryptophan. Each record gives: CDR3 DNA, CDR3 protein, J gene, V gene, clone size, D gene. D genes are given only for firm matches. Size is stated for part of the rows, as once, few or many counts, or as a class when the clone is expanded.

cdr3_nt: TGTGCCAGCAGCTTGAAGGTTGGCCCGAACATTCAGTACTTC
cdr3_aa: CASSLKVGPNIQYF
j_call: TRBJ2-4
v_call: TRBV5-4
clone_size: few
d_call: .

cdr3_nt: TGTGCCAGCAGCGGAGGACCGGGGTACGAGCAGTACTTC
cdr3_aa: CASSGGPGYEQYF
j_call: TRBJ2-7
v_call: TRBV5-6
clone_size: once
d_call: .

cdr3_nt: TGCGCCAGCAGCCATAGACAGGGGCAGGCAGATACGCAGTATTTT
cdr3_aa: CASSHRQGQADTQYF
j_call: TRBJ2-3
v_call: TRBV4-3
clone_size: many
d_call: TRBD1

cdr3_nt: TGCAGCGCACCACTAGCGGGGGGGAACAATGAGCAGTTCTTC
cdr3_aa: CSAPLAGGNNEQFF
j_call: TRBJ2-1
v_call: TRBV29-1
clone_size: medium-sized
d_call: TRBD2

cdr3_nt: TGTGCCAGCAGCTTAGCGATTGGAGGGGGAAACACCGGGGAGCTGTTTTTT
cdr3_aa: CASSLAIGGGNTGELFF
j_call: TRBJ2-2
v_call: TRBV7-8
clone_size: .
d_call: .

cdr3_nt: TGCGCCAGCAGCCAGCCGGGACAGGGGCACAATGAGCAGTTCTTC
cdr3_aa: CASSQPGQGHNEQFF
j_call: TRBJ2-1
v_call: TRBV4-3
clone_size: many
d_call: TRBD1

cdr3_nt: TGCAGTGCTAGGGGAATAGATACGCAGTATTTT
cdr3_aa: CSARGIDTQYF
j_call: TRBJ2-3
v_call: TRBV20-1
clone_size: many
d_call: .

cdr3_nt: TGCGCCAGCAGCGGTTCTAGCGGGGGAAGCTCCTACAATGAGCAGTTCTTC
cdr3_aa: CASSGSSGGSSYNEQFF
j_call: TRBJ2-1
v_call: TRBV5-1
clone_size: many
d_call: TRBD2

cdr3_nt: TGCGCCAGCAGCCAAGACTTGGACAGCCAACATCAGCCCCAGCATTTT
cdr3_aa: CASSQDLDSQHQPQHF
j_call: TRBJ1-5
v_call: TRBV4-1
clone_size: many
d_call: .

cdr3_nt: TGCAGTGCTCCACAGGGTTTTAAAGAAGCTTTCTTT
cdr3_aa: CSAPQGFKEAFF
j_call: TRBJ1-1
v_call: TRBV20-1
clone_size: many
d_call: .

cdr3_nt: TGCAGTGCTCCCAAAACAGGGGGCGCAAGGAATGAGCAGTTCTTC
cdr3_aa: CSAPKTGGARNEQFF
j_call: TRBJ2-1
v_call: TRBV20-1
clone_size: many
d_call: TRBD1

cdr3_nt: TGTGCCAGCAGCGCGCAGGGGGAAACTGAAGCTTTCTTT
cdr3_aa: CASSAQGETEAFF
j_call: TRBJ1-1
v_call: TRBV7-9
clone_size: many
d_call: TRBD1

cdr3_nt: TGTGCCAGCAGTCCCCGGACAGAGTCCTACGAGCAGTACTTC
cdr3_aa: CASSPRTESYEQYF
j_call: TRBJ2-7
v_call: TRBV12-3/TRBV12-4
clone_size: many
d_call: .

cdr3_nt: TGTGCCACCTACGGAGAAGTGACAGATACGCAGTATTTT
cdr3_aa: CATYGEVTDTQYF
j_call: TRBJ2-3
v_call: TRBV10-3
clone_size: many
d_call: .

cdr3_nt: TGCGCCAGCAGGTGGCTAGCGGCCCCCAATGAGCAGTTCTTC
cdr3_aa: CASRWLAAPNEQFF
j_call: TRBJ2-1
v_call: TRBV5-1
clone_size: many
d_call: TRBD2

cdr3_nt: TGCGCCAGCAGCTTGAGTAGCGGGAGTAGCACAGATACGCAGTATTTT
cdr3_aa: CASSLSSGSSTDTQYF
j_call: TRBJ2-3
v_call: TRBV5-1
clone_size: many
d_call: TRBD2

cdr3_nt: TGCAGTGCTAACCCGCGTTTGACCCAAGAGACCCAGTACTTC
cdr3_aa: CSANPRLTQETQYF
j_call: TRBJ2-5
v_call: TRBV20-1
clone_size: many
d_call: .

cdr3_nt: TGTGCCACCAGTGATACAGATACGCAGTATTTT
cdr3_aa: CATSDTDTQYF
j_call: TRBJ2-3
v_call: TRBV24-1
clone_size: many
d_call: .

cdr3_nt: TGCGCCAGCAATACCGGGTCTCGAGCCTACGAGCAGTACTTC
cdr3_aa: CASNTGSRAYEQYF
j_call: TRBJ2-7
v_call: TRBV10-2
clone_size: many
d_call: .

cdr3_nt: TGCGCCAGCAGCTTCAACTTTGGGCGGGAGACCCAGTACTTC
cdr3_aa: CASSFNFGRETQYF
j_call: TRBJ2-5
v_call: TRBV5-1
clone_size: many
d_call: .

cdr3_nt: TGCAGTGCGGAGGGACAGGGGCTAGGTGGCTACACCTTC
cdr3_aa: CSAEGQGLGGYTF
j_call: TRBJ1-2
v_call: TRBV20-1
clone_size: many
d_call: TRBD1

cdr3_nt: TGTGCCAGCATAGGTTGGGGGCCTGAAGCTTTCTTT
cdr3_aa: CASIGWGPEAFF
j_call: TRBJ1-1
v_call: TRBV27
clone_size: many
d_call: .

cdr3_nt: TGCGCCAGCAGCCAACAGCAGGGCGACGAGCAGTACTTC
cdr3_aa: CASSQQQGDEQYF
j_call: TRBJ2-7
v_call: TRBV4-3
clone_size: many
d_call: .

cdr3_nt: TGCAGCGTTCGGGGGCGTCTCTACAATGAGCAGTTCTTC
cdr3_aa: CSVRGRLYNEQFF
j_call: TRBJ2-1
v_call: TRBV29-1
clone_size: many
d_call: .

cdr3_nt: TGTGCCAGCAGTTTCAGGGAGGTTCAGCCCCAGCATTTT
cdr3_aa: CASSFREVQPQHF
j_call: TRBJ1-5
v_call: TRBV28
clone_size: many
d_call: .

cdr3_nt: TGCGCCAGCAGCCGTCAGGGTTCTGGGGCCAACGTCCTGACTTTC
cdr3_aa: CASSRQGSGANVLTF
j_call: TRBJ2-6
v_call: TRBV4-3
clone_size: many
d_call: .

cdr3_nt: TGCGCCAGCAGCTTGGCGACCTACAATGAGCAGTTCTTC
cdr3_aa: CASSLATYNEQFF
j_call: TRBJ2-1
v_call: TRBV5-1
clone_size: many
d_call: .

cdr3_nt: TGTGCCAGTACTGGAGGATACTATGGCTACACCTTC
cdr3_aa: CASTGGYYGYTF
j_call: TRBJ1-2
v_call: TRBV19
clone_size: many
d_call: .

cdr3_nt: TGTGCCAGCTCACCGGGACAGGGGGACTATGGCTACACCTTC
cdr3_aa: CASSPGQGDYGYTF
j_call: TRBJ1-2
v_call: TRBV18
clone_size: many
d_call: TRBD1

cdr3_nt: TGTGCCAGCAGCCGCACCCAGGCGGACTACGAGCAGTACTTC
cdr3_aa: CASSRTQADYEQYF
j_call: TRBJ2-7
v_call: TRBV7-6
clone_size: many
d_call: .

cdr3_nt: TGTGCCACCAGTGAGGCGGGACTAGCGGCAGATACGCAGTATTTT
cdr3_aa: CATSEAGLAADTQYF
j_call: TRBJ2-3
v_call: TRBV24-1
clone_size: many
d_call: TRBD2

cdr3_nt: TGTGCCAGCAGCTCCAGCGGGGTAGATACGCAGTATTTT
cdr3_aa: CASSSSGVDTQYF
j_call: TRBJ2-3
v_call: TRBV5-4
clone_size: many
d_call: TRBD2

cdr3_nt: TGTGCCAGCAGTCCTAAGGCGGGGAACACAGATACGCAGTATTTT
cdr3_aa: CASSPKAGNTDTQYF
j_call: TRBJ2-3
v_call: TRBV11-2
clone_size: many
d_call: .